This T cell receptor beta chain was identified during a study of cytomegalovirus exposure and HLA in healthy donors. Turning to the study itself: In a previous analysis, some 120 million unique TCR beta sequences were found from 150 million to 200 million T cells.

The PCR made use of 60 Vbeta and 13 Jbeta primers. Produced via immunoSEQ multiplex PCR; TCRdb's table is partial and in-frame only. There are more than 150,000 clones in the sample; more than 70% occur only once, and 1.4% lies in the top ten. Overall study results and limits: The authors assumed roughly uniform sequencing depth across donors for presence/absence analyses. It was reported in a later analysis that an Asian-associated ancestry cluster showed fewer N-insertions than the approximately 670-donor mean.

These donors counted as nominally healthy when sampled, but unrecorded immune exposures were likely. The table lists this clone with a count of one. What it recognizes is unknown. The germline gives CDR1 SGHVS, CDR2 FQNEAQ. This CDR3 has 16 amino acids. With V trimmed by 5 bases and J by 0 bases, 8 bases remained unmatched. This TCR came from a girl aged 5 to 17 in good health and CMV-seropositive. The sequencing sample was made of PBMCs. The chain combines TRBV7-8 with TRBJ1-2; TRBD1 matches at 8 bases. CDR3 DNA: TGTGCCAGCAGCGCCGAGACAGGGGCGTCTAACTATGGCTACACCTTC. It encodes CASSAETGASNYGYTF.